The rows below give T cell receptor beta chains drawn from one sample of a study of T cells after yellow fever vaccination. TCRdb re-called the 5' RACE reads with MiXCR, one entry per CDR3 protein. The table has 400,000 or so distinct CDR3 sequences, 18% seen once. This specimen was PBMCs, taken before the yellow fever booster vaccination. The receptors were sampled from a man between 18 and 35 years old who received the YFV17D yellow fever vaccine. CDR3s leave out the opening cysteine and the closing phenylalanine or tryptophan. Fields, in order: J gene, V gene, CDR3 protein.

j_call: TRBJ1-1; v_call: TRBV29-1; cdr3_aa: SVRGRSEETEAF
j_call: TRBJ1-2; v_call: TRBV29-1; cdr3_aa: SGYLAGSVNYGYT
j_call: TRBJ2-3; v_call: TRBV20-1; cdr3_aa: SARSETGTDTQY
j_call: TRBJ2-1; v_call: TRBV6-5; cdr3_aa: ASSRGVDGYEQF
j_call: TRBJ2-4; v_call: TRBV9; cdr3_aa: ASSVSGAWLDIQY
j_call: TRBJ1-5; v_call: TRBV10-1; cdr3_aa: ASSGQGYQPQH
j_call: TRBJ2-1; v_call: TRBV7-8; cdr3_aa: ASSLEAGAFNEQF
j_call: TRBJ1-1; v_call: TRBV6-1; cdr3_aa: ASSEDRALLTENTEAF
j_call: TRBJ2-5; v_call: TRBV13; cdr3_aa: ASSSRGVKETQY
j_call: TRBJ2-1; v_call: TRBV27; cdr3_aa: ASSSYGGSYNEQF
j_call: TRBJ1-1; v_call: TRBV29-1; cdr3_aa: SVQTAGNTEAF
j_call: TRBJ1-2; v_call: TRBV24-1; cdr3_aa: ATSDLPGDLYGYT
j_call: TRBJ1-4; v_call: TRBV20-1; cdr3_aa: SARDGQNEKLF
j_call: TRBJ2-3; v_call: TRBV28; cdr3_aa: ASSSPPATQY
j_call: TRBJ1-2; v_call: TRBV9; cdr3_aa: ASSRQGNQGGYT
j_call: TRBJ1-1; v_call: TRBV11-2; cdr3_aa: ASSFNREITEAF
j_call: TRBJ2-5; v_call: TRBV19; cdr3_aa: ASSMDGPRTQY
j_call: TRBJ2-7; v_call: TRBV7-9; cdr3_aa: ASSSTTIRTGVNEQY
j_call: TRBJ2-6; v_call: TRBV27; cdr3_aa: ASTGQKGANVLT
j_call: TRBJ2-2; v_call: TRBV6-2/TRBV6-3; cdr3_aa: ASSYRLEGTELF
j_call: TRBJ2-3; v_call: TRBV5-6; cdr3_aa: ASSRSLATGRTDTQY
j_call: TRBJ2-1; v_call: TRBV7-9; cdr3_aa: ASSLRTASSYNEQF
j_call: TRBJ2-7; v_call: TRBV6-5; cdr3_aa: ATEDRSYEQY
j_call: TRBJ2-3; v_call: TRBV7-8; cdr3_aa: ASSPAHSSGGTDTQY
j_call: TRBJ1-2; v_call: TRBV7-2; cdr3_aa: ASSSIGYAIDYGYT
j_call: TRBJ2-2; v_call: TRBV20-1; cdr3_aa: SARRTSGAGELF
j_call: TRBJ1-6; v_call: TRBV15; cdr3_aa: ATSRVGPDSPLH
j_call: TRBJ2-1; v_call: TRBV6-2/TRBV6-3; cdr3_aa: ASRRGGYSYNEQF
j_call: TRBJ2-7; v_call: TRBV5-1; cdr3_aa: ASSLTAGQVSYEQY
j_call: TRBJ2-3; v_call: TRBV7-2; cdr3_aa: ASSVIISDTQY
j_call: TRBJ2-3; v_call: TRBV4-3; cdr3_aa: ASSGLGGAAGTDTQY
j_call: TRBJ2-3; v_call: TRBV6-5; cdr3_aa: ASRSGADTQY
j_call: TRBJ2-1; v_call: TRBV20-1; cdr3_aa: SARDPGADEQF
j_call: TRBJ1-1; v_call: TRBV5-1; cdr3_aa: ASNTDNTEAF
j_call: TRBJ1-1; v_call: TRBV4-1; cdr3_aa: ASSLYGQENTEAF
j_call: TRBJ1-1; v_call: TRBV5-1; cdr3_aa: ASSFARGQGEAF